This passage covers 24 T cell receptor beta chains from one sample sequenced in a study of blood T cell repertoires in COVID-19. Libraries were prepared by immunoSEQ multiplex PCR; TCRdb keeps only in-frame clonotypes and omits some of them. In the table there are roughly 250,000 clones, approximately 85% of which are singletons. Input material: peripheral blood. Receptor source: a woman aged 55-75 years with active or convalescent COVID-19.

A word on this clone: Other DNA sequences in the same sample also yield this CDR3. This chain links TRBV7-3 with TRBJ1-2; possibly TRBD1 for D (6 bases). CDR1 and CDR2 from the germline V gene are SGHTA and FQGTGA. V lost 5 bases and J 2 bases, leaving 12 bases between the germline ends. This CDR3 has 14 amino acids. Here the CDR3 DNA reads TGTGCCAGCAGCCCCGGGCAGGGGAACTATGGCTACACCTTC. It translates to CASSPGQGNYGYTF.

The chain couples TRBV30 to TRBJ1-6; D remains unclear. Germline V gene lookup returns CDR1 GTSNPN and CDR2 SVGIG (reference sequence). The CDR3 consists of 15 residues. The V gene lost 4 bases and the J gene lost 8 bases, with 18 bases spanning the gap. The CDR3 is CAWNRERGRDSPLHF. CDR3 DNA: TGTGCCTGGAATCGAGAGAGAGGGCGAGATTCACCCCTCCACTTT.

This chain connects TRBV19 to TRBJ1-6; 9 positions match TRBD1. Germline CDR1 reads LNHDA; CDR2 reads SQIVND (reference sequence). CDR3 size: 13 residues. V was clipped by 10 bases and J by 8 bases; unmatched bases: 6. The CDR3 bases are TGTGCCACTAGGGGACAGGGCTATTCACCCCTCCACTTT. Its protein is CATRGQGYSPLHF. The entire variable domain, with the rest obtained from reference TRBV19 and TRBJ1-6, is as follows: DGGITQSPKYLFRKEGQNVTLSCEQNLNHDAMYWYRQDPGQGLRLIYYSQIVNDFQKGDIAEGYSVSREKKESFPLTVTSAQKNPTAFYLCATRGQGYSPLHFGNGTRLTVT.

This sequence joins TRBV29-1 and TRBJ2-7; 7 nucleotides match TRBD1. CDR1 and CDR2 from the germline V gene are SQVTM and ANQGSEA. The J segment lost 2 bases and the V segment lost 6 bases, leaving 10 bases of the junction unmatched. The CDR3 extends over 14 amino acids. CDR3: CSVGSGTDPYEQYF. CDR3 DNA: TGCAGCGTGGGATCCGGGACAGACCCCTACGAGCAGTACTTC.

The CDR3 is CASSWGLAGAYNEQFF. The DNA for the CDR3 is TGTGCCAGCAGCTGGGGACTAGCGGGGGCCTACAATGAGCAGTTCTTC. The chain combines TRBV7-6 with TRBJ2-1; 14 nucleotides agree with TRBD2. The CDR3 consists of 16 residues. J was trimmed by 2 bases and V by 4 bases; bases with no gene match: 1. CDR1 and CDR2 (germline): SGHVS, FNYEAQ.

The chain couples TRBV10-3 to TRBJ2-1; TRBD1 agrees at 8 bases. CDR3 size: 15 residues. Trimming at V came to 3 bases and at J to 9 bases, leaving 10 bases not matched to a gene. Germline CDR1 and CDR2: ENHRY and SYGVKD. CDR3 DNA: TGTGCCATCAGTGACCCAGTGACAGGGGTTGGTGAGCAGTTCTTC. This translates into CAISDPVTGVGEQFF.

The chain employs TRBV27 and TRBJ2-1; possible D gene TRBD1, 6 bases. The CDR3 is made up of 13 amino acids. Trimming removed 6 bases at V and 2 bases at J, with 8 bases between. Germline V gives CDR1 MNHEY, CDR2 SMNVEV (reference sequence). In DNA form, the CDR3 reads TGTGCCAGCAGACAGGGAACCTACAATGAGCAGTTCTTC. Translation: CASRQGTYNEQFF.

This chain uses TRBV5-1 with TRBJ1-5; D is possibly TRBD1 (6 bases). The germline V gene has CDR1 SGHRS and CDR2 YFSETQ. V dropped 2 bases and J dropped 6 bases, with 12 bases sitting between them. The CDR3 has 14 residues. CDR3 in amino acids: CASSLGGEGQPQHF. The DNA of the CDR3 is TGCGCCAGCAGCTTAGGGGGAGAGGGTCAGCCCCAGCATTTT.

This chain uses TRBV28 with TRBJ1-1; the D gene is possibly TRBD1 (5 bases). V lost 5 bases and J 7 bases, leaving 8 bases between the germline ends. The CDR3 loop spans 11 amino acids. The V gene's germline CDR1 is MDHEN and CDR2 SYDVKM. The CDR3 loop reads CASSPGGEAFF. As DNA, the CDR3 is TGTGCCAGCAGTCCCGGGGGTGAAGCTTTCTTT.

The J gene is TRBJ1-1, the V gene TRBV18, with D maybe TRBD1 (6 bases). Germline V gene data show CDR1 as KGHSH and CDR2 as LQKENI. This CDR3 comprises 16 residues. V dropped 0 bases and J dropped 1 base, with 12 bases sitting between them. This CDR3 is CASSPPRGGGNTEAFF. The CDR3 DNA reads TGTGCCAGCTCACCACCCAGGGGCGGGGGGAACACTGAAGCTTTCTTT.

The rearrangement joins TRBV6-4 to TRBJ2-1, with 10 bases matching TRBD2. The CDR3 consists of 17 residues. Trimming cost V 2 bases and J 4 bases; bases outside gene matches: 8. Germline CDR1 reads MRHNA; CDR2 reads SNTAGT. The CDR3 loop is CASSDPGASGGYNEQFF. The CDR3 nucleotides are TGTGCCAGCAGTGACCCAGGGGCTAGCGGGGGATACAATGAGCAGTTCTTC.

This chain joins TRBV5-1 and TRBJ2-6, with 10 bases that match TRBD1. The length of the CDR3 is 16 residues. The J segment lost 0 bases and the V segment lost 6 bases, leaving 3 bases of the junction unmatched. Germline V gene sequence: CDR1 SGHRS, CDR2 YFSETQ. The CDR3 region is CASTRQGASGANVLTF. The CDR3, as DNA: TGCGCCAGCACGAGACAGGGGGCCTCTGGGGCCAACGTCCTGACTTTC.

The rearrangement uses TRBV5-3 and TRBJ1-5; 10 nucleotides line up with TRBD1. TRBV5-3 is sorted into the ORF group, with uncertain function. The CDR3 length is 15 residues. Trimming took 1 base from V and 6 from J; bases not matched to a gene: 4. CDR3 coding DNA: TGTGCCAGAAGCTTGACGACAGGGGGCGGTCAGCCCCAGCATTTT. Translation gives CARSLTTGGGQPQHF.

This rearrangement joins TRBV6-1 to TRBJ2-5; possible D gene TRBD1, 5 bases. Trimming removed 5 bases at V and 2 bases at J, with 9 bases between. Per the germline V gene, CDR1 is MNHNS and CDR2 is SASEGT. The CDR3 runs to 13 residues. CDR3 protein: CASSYAGQETQYF. DNA of the CDR3: TGTGCCAGCAGTTATGCAGGGCAAGAGACCCAGTACTTC.

This CDR3 reads CASSPDTPGLLETLAKNIQYF. CDR3 nucleotide sequence: TGCGCCAGCAGCCCCGATACGCCGGGACTACTAGAGACTTTAGCCAAAAACATTCAGTACTTC. The chain recombines TRBV5-1 with TRBJ2-4; 7 nucleotides agree with TRBD2. V shed 4 bases and J 0 bases; nucleotides not matched to a gene: 22. The CDR3 consists of 21 residues. Germline CDR1 SGHRS, CDR2 YFSETQ.

The chain couples TRBV6-6 to TRBJ1-2; maybe TRBD1 (6 bases). The CDR3 has 14 residues. The germline V gene has CDR1 MNHNY and CDR2 SVGAGI (reference sequence). The ends were cut back, 2 bases at V and 5 bases at J, with 12 bases in the middle. In DNA, the CDR3 is TGTGCCAGCAGTTACGCCCAGGGGCGGTATGGCTACACCTTC. This codes for CASSYAQGRYGYTF.

The V gene is TRBV24-1, the J gene TRBJ1-2; perhaps TRBD1 as D (5 bases). Germline lookup yields CDR1 KGHDR and CDR2 SFDVKD. Trimming pared 0 bases from V and 4 bases from J, leaving 11 bases between. This CDR3 has 15 residues. The CDR3, as DNA: TGTGCCACCAGTGATTTGGACAGAGTGTTCTATGGCTACACCTTC. It specifies CATSDLDRVFYGYTF.

On this clone itself: The same CDR3 is also encoded by other DNA sequences in this sample. V and J are TRBV19 and TRBJ1-3; no firm D call. Germline CDR1 and CDR2: LNHDA and SQIVND (reference sequence). V was pared by 6 bases and J by 7 bases, with 10 bases between. This CDR3 has 12 amino acids. CDR3 nucleotide sequence: TGTGCCAGTAGCCCTTCGGGGAACACCATATATTTT. Protein product: CASSPSGNTIYF.

V gene TRBV2 combines with J gene TRBJ1-5; 8 bases match TRBD1. The germline CDR1 and CDR2 sequences are SNHLY and FYNNEI. This CDR3 contains 15 residues. V shed 6 bases and J 0 bases; nucleotides not matched to a gene: 4. The CDR3 region has the DNA TGTGCCAGCAGCTTGGACAGGGATAGCAATCAGCCCCAGCATTTT. This codes for CASSLDRDSNQPQHF.

The chain combines TRBV19 with TRBJ1-6; 8 bases agree with TRBD1. J was trimmed by 10 bases and V by 0 bases; bases with no gene match: 14. Germline V gene data show CDR1 as LNHDA and CDR2 as SQIVND (reference sequence). CDR3 size: 18 residues. CDR3 DNA: TGTGCCAGTAGTATAGACCGACAGGGGTCCTATCGTGGATCACCCCTCCACTTT. Translation gives CASSIDRQGSYRGSPLHF.

The gene calls are TRBV11-2 and TRBJ1-1, with TRBD1 matching 8 bases. This CDR3 has 15 amino acids. J was trimmed by 1 base and V by 5 bases; bases with no gene match: 6. Germline V CDR1 and CDR2: SGHAT, FQNNGV. CDR3 DNA: TGTGCCAGCAGCCCTAACAGGGGGGAGAACACTGAAGCTTTCTTT. Protein: CASSPNRGENTEAFF.

V and J are TRBV7-2 and TRBJ2-5, with unresolved D. Germline CDR1 reads SGHTA; CDR2 reads FQGNSA. The CDR3 covers 13 residues. Trimming shortened V by 0 bases and J by 6 bases, and 8 bases separated the two germline ends. The CDR3 nucleotides read TGTGCCAGCAGCTTAGCGGGCCCCAAGACCCAGTACTTC. Translation gives CASSLAGPKTQYF.

This chain joins TRBV27 and TRBJ1-6; D is perhaps TRBD1 (6 bases). Germline CDR1 MNHEY, CDR2 SMNVEV (reference sequence). The CDR3 extends over 17 amino acids. V was shortened by 4 bases and J by 4 bases, with 17 bases between the two germline ends. The CDR3: CASSSPGGLTYNSPLHF. The DNA of the CDR3 is TGTGCCAGCAGTTCCCCGGGGGGCCTCACTTATAATTCACCCCTCCACTTT.

This clone appeared once. V gene TRBV19 combines with J gene TRBJ1-5, with a tentative D call TRBD1 (6 bases). Germline CDR1 is LNHDA and CDR2 is SQIVND (reference sequence). Trimming took 3 bases from V and 3 from J, leaving 12 bases between them. There are 15 residues in the CDR3. The CDR3 nucleotides are TGTGCCAGTAGTATGGGGCAGGGGATCAATCAGCCCCAGCATTTT. This sequence encodes CASSMGQGINQPQHF.